The clone carrying this TCR beta chain was observed many times. Researchers generated TCR beta cDNA from about 460 ng of total RNA, relying on a constant-region primer. Libraries for TCR beta were built through three nested multiplex PCR rounds, which together made up a slightly modified ARM-PCR procedure. TRBV1-TRBV30 forward primers paired with a C-beta reverse primer drove the first two PCR rounds, 10 cycles each. Each CDR3 protein is one row after TCRdb ran MiXCR on the multiplex PCR reads. The sample has approximately 73,000 distinct CDR3 sequences, almost 70% seen once. The data belong to a study of tumor-infiltrating lymphocytes in primary liver carcinoma. Unsorted bulk tissue, about 18-32 mg of it, served as the source for co-extraction of RNA and DNA. The CDR3 extends over 14 amino acids. The V and J ends lost 7 bases and 3 bases respectively, with 16 bases between them.

Sequencing was carried out using liver tumor tissue from sampling region 4. Subset defined: tumor region T4, right-lateral pole. The source is a man aged 35-49 years with primary liver carcinoma and hepatitis B virus infection. The chain uses TRBV12-3 or TRBV12-4 and TRBJ2-7; no definite D call. The CDR3 here is CASTPEASYYEQYF. CDR3 DNA sequence: TGTGCCAGCACCCCGGAAGCTAGTTACTACGAGCAGTACTTC.